This T cell receptor beta chain was profiled in a study of T cell repertoires in cytomegalovirus infection. Study observations and caveats: Using cumulative public TCR beta family frequency, the authors identified those who carried CMV together with the relevant HLA.

The CDR3 length is 15 residues. CDR1 is MDHEN, CDR2 SYDVKM, per germline. The V segment lost 6 bases and the J segment 7 bases; nucleotides outside the gene matches: 6. TCRdb recomputed calls from the reads with MiXCR, one row per CDR3 protein. In the table there are 250,000 to 400,000 distinct CDR3 sequences, roughly 25% of which are singletons. Remarks on this clonotype: Its antigen is currently unknown.

The input for sequencing was cultured PBMCs, taken from culture after CMV antigen stimulation. This sequence originates from a human donor in good health (CMV status not recorded). Some clones in this sample may be carry-over from other donors' samples. This sequence joins TRBV28 and TRBJ2-1; 13 nucleotides agree with TRBD2. CDR3 nucleotide sequence: TGTGCCAGCAGCCTGACTAGCGGGAGGCAGAATGAGCAGTTCTTC. Protein: CASSLTSGRQNEQFF.